This entry lists 12 T cell receptor beta chains sequenced from one sample in a study of T cell responses to AZD1222 COVID-19 vaccine. TCRdb's table, derived via immunoSEQ multiplex PCR, lists solely in-frame clones and lacks some. This sample has 93,000 or so clones, with about nine tenths found just once. The sample was peripheral blood, taken on day 0 of AZD1222 vaccination. Every receptor here comes from an adult in good health.

The chain recombines TRBV30 with TRBJ2-7; weak D call: TRBD1 (6 bases). This CDR3 is 13 amino acids long. Germline CDR1 and CDR2: GTSNPN and SVGIG (reference sequence). V gave up 5 bases and J gave up 3 bases, with 14 bases separating them. CDR3 protein: CAWAKNRDYEQYF. As DNA, the CDR3 is TGTGCCTGGGCGAAAAACAGGGACTACGAGCAGTACTTC. Together with reference TRBV30 and TRBJ2-7, the CDR3 gives the full variable domain: SQTIHQWPATLVQPVGSPLSLECTVEGTSNPNLYWYRQAAGRGLQLLFYSVGIGQISSEVPQNLSASRPQDRQFILSSKKLLLSDSGFYLCAWAKNRDYEQYFGPGTRLTVT.

This clone is a singleton in its sample. The V call is TRBV3-1 (or the pseudogene TRBV3-2), the J call TRBJ2-2, with D perhaps matching TRBD1 (6 bases). The CDR3 covers 17 residues. Trimming removed 0 bases from V and 3 bases from J, with 14 bases in between. Germline loops: CDR1 LGHDT, CDR2 YNNKEL (reference sequence). The CDR3 loop is CASSQDIWDKYTGELFF. The CDR3 nucleotides read TGTGCCAGCAGCCAAGATATATGGGACAAATACACCGGGGAGCTGTTTTTT.

V is TRBV6-4 and J is TRBJ2-3, with D possibly TRBD2 on 5 matching bases. The germline V gene has CDR1 MRHNA and CDR2 SNTAGT. Between the trimmed V and J ends, which lost 5 bases and 1 base, there was a span of 10 bases. The CDR3 is made up of 14 amino acids. DNA for the CDR3: TGTGCCAGCAGTCCTGGACTGGGCACAGATACGCAGTATTTT. Translated: CASSPGLGTDTQYF.

J is TRBJ1-2 and V is TRBV6-6; D is ambiguous. The CDR3 runs 12 residues. V shed 10 bases and J shed 13 bases, with 22 bases lying between them. CDR1 is MNHNY, CDR2 SVGAGI, per germline (reference sequence). The CDR3 spells CAIANEGVGRTF. DNA for the CDR3: TGTGCCATCGCCAATGAAGGAGTAGGGCGCACCTTC.

The chain is built from TRBV7-9 and TRBJ1-1; 8 positions agree with TRBD1. From germline, CDR1 is SEHNR and CDR2 FQNEAQ (reference sequence). CDR3 length equals 13 residues. Trimming at V came to 3 bases and at J to 4 bases, leaving 1 base not matched to a gene. CDR3 loop: CASSFDRGTEAFF. CDR3 DNA: TGTGCCAGCAGCTTCGACAGGGGCACTGAAGCTTTCTTT.

This rearrangement joins TRBV4-2 to TRBJ2-2, with TRBD2 identical over 10 bases. The CDR3 is 17 amino acids. V lost 3 bases, J lost 1 base, and 5 bases stayed unmatched. In germline, CDR1 is LGHNA, CDR2 YNFKEQ. The CDR3 protein is CASSHPIAGGNTGELFF. The CDR3 nucleotides read TGTGCCAGCAGCCATCCAATAGCGGGAGGGAACACCGGGGAGCTGTTTTTT.

This clone was detected a few times. The chain is built from TRBV10-3 and TRBJ1-2, with D unresolved. The CDR3 extends over 13 amino acids. Trimming cost V 0 bases and J 5 bases, with 7 bases left between them. In germline, CDR1 is ENHRY, CDR2 SYGVKD. DNA of the CDR3: TGTGCCATCAGTGAGTCAGAAAGTTATGGCTACACCTTC. It translates to CAISESESYGYTF.

The chain has TRBV19 and TRBJ1-1; D ambiguous. The CDR3 length is 11 residues. V shed 3 bases and J shed 6 bases, with 5 bases lying between them. Germline V CDR1 and CDR2: LNHDA, SQIVND (reference sequence). For the CDR3, the DNA is TGTGCCAGTAGTATGAGATCTGAAGCTTTCTTT. Translated: CASSMRSEAFF.

The CDR3 nucleotides are TGTGCCAGCAGCCCCGGGTCTGGAGGCAATCAGCCCCAGCATTTT. Translating gives CASSPGSGGNQPQHF. The chain employs TRBV3-1 (or the pseudogene TRBV3-2) and TRBJ1-5; D is unresolved. The length of the CDR3 is 15 residues. CDR1 is LGHDT and CDR2 is YNNKEL in the germline V gene (reference sequence). The V and J ends lost 4 bases and 2 bases respectively, with 12 bases between them.

Comments on this clone: The sample carries other DNA sequences with the same CDR3. The CDR3 DNA reads TGTGCCAGCAGCGGAAAGGGGGGTCGGGGGGGAGAGACCCAGTACTTC. Translated, it gives CASSGKGGRGGETQYF. This rearrangement joins TRBV9 to TRBJ2-5; the match to TRBD2 covers 8 bases. With 3 bases clipped from V and 4 bases from J, the junction kept 11 bases outside the gene matches. Per the germline V gene, CDR1 is SGDLS and CDR2 is YYNGEE. This CDR3 spans 16 amino acids.

This chain links TRBV28 with TRBJ2-7, with TRBD2 as a possible D gene (6 bases). The CDR3 runs 15 residues. V was trimmed by 5 bases and J by 0 bases, leaving 14 bases between them. Germline V lookup: CDR1 MDHEN, CDR2 SYDVKM. Here the CDR3 DNA reads TGTGCCAGCAGTACCTCCCTAGCGCCCTCCTACGAGCAGTACTTC. This sequence encodes CASSTSLAPSYEQYF.

The genes are TRBV10-3 and TRBJ2-7, with TRBD1 matching over 11 bases. From germline, CDR1 is ENHRY and CDR2 SYGVKD. This CDR3 contains 15 residues. The V gene end was trimmed by 11 bases and the J gene end by 2 bases; junction bases not matched to a gene: 11. The CDR3 reads CAVASGTGGPYEQYF. The CDR3 coding sequence is TGTGCCGTGGCATCCGGGACAGGGGGTCCCTACGAGCAGTACTTC.